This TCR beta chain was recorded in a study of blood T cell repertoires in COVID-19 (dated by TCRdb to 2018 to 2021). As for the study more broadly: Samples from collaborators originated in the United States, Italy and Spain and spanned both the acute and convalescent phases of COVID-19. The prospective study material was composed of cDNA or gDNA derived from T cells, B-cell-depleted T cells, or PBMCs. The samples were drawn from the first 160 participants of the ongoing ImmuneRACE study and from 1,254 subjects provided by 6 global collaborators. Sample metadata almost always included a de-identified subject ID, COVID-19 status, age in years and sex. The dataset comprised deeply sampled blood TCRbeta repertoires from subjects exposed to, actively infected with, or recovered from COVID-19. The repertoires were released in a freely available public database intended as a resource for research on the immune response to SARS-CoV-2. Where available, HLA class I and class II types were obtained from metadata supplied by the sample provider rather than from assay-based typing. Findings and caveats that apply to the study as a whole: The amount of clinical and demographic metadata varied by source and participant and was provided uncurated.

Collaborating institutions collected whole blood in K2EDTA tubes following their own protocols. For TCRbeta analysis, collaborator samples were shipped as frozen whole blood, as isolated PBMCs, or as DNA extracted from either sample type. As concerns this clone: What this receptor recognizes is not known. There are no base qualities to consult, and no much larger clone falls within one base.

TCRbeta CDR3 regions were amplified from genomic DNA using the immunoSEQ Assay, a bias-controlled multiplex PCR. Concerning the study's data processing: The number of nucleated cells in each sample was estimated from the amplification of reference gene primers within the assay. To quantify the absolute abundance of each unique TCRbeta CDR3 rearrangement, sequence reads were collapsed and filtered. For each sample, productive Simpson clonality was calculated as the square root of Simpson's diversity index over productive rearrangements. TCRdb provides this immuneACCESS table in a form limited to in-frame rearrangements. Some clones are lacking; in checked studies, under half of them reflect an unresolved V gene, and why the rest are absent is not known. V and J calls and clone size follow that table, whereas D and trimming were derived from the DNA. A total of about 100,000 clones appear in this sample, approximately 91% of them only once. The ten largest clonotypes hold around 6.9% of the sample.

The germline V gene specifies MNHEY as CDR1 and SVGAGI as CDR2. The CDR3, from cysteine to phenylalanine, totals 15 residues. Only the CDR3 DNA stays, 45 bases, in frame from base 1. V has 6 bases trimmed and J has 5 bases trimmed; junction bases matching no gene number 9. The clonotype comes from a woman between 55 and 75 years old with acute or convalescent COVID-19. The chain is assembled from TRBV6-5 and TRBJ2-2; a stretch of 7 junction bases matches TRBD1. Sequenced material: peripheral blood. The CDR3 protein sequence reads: CASSLRTGATGELFF. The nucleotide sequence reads TGTGCCAGCAGCCTCAGGACAGGCGCGACCGGGGAGCTGTTTTTT.